The 10 T cell receptor beta chains in this list originate from one sample, sequenced in a study of molecular identifiers for immune sequencing clone quantification. One entry per CDR3 protein results from TCRdb running MiXCR on the PCR reads. The sample has 600,000 to 650,000 distinct CDR3 sequences, less than 20% seen once. Sequencing was performed on naive CD8+ T cells from blood, with Jurkat cell RNA spiked in. Subset meaning: FACS-sorted CD8+CD4-CCR7+CD45RA+ naive T cells. The receptors here all came from a human donor in good health. Some libraries in this study had Jurkat cell RNA spiked in.

This clonotype appeared a few times. The chain employs TRBV5-4 and TRBJ2-7, with TRBD1 as a possible D gene (6 bases). The CDR3 has 16 amino acids. Trimming took off 3 bases at V and 1 base at J, with 17 bases between the two ends. CDR1 is SGHNT and CDR2 is YYREEE in the germline V gene (reference sequence). CDR3 in amino acids: CASSSNMGAPSYEQYF. CDR3 bases: TGTGCCAGCAGCTCAAATATGGGGGCCCCTTCCTACGAGCAGTACTTC.

CDR3 nucleotides: TGCGCCAGCAGCCAAGACCCCTTAGCGGGGTTCTACAATGAGCAGTTCTTC. As protein: CASSQDPLAGFYNEQFF. J is TRBJ2-1 and V is TRBV4-3, with 8 bases identical to TRBD2. Germline CDR1 LGHNA, CDR2 YSLEER. The CDR3 sequence is 17 residues long. Trimming at V came to 0 bases and at J to 3 bases, leaving 7 bases not matched to a gene.

This clonotype has more than one count but fewer than ten. The genes are TRBV19 and TRBJ2-2; TRBD1 matches at 11 bases. CDR3 size: 15 residues. Per the germline V gene, CDR1 is LNHDA and CDR2 is SQIVND (reference sequence). V was clipped by 3 bases and J by 8 bases; unmatched bases: 5. DNA of the CDR3: TGTGCCAGTAGTATCGGACAGGGGGCATATGGGGAGCTGTTTTTT. Protein product: CASSIGQGAYGELFF.

Comment on this clonotype: A read error may explain this, as a much larger clone is one base away. It is likely a read error, because the conserved phenylalanine at the end of the CDR3 is missing. This chain uses TRBV13 with TRBJ1-2; D is ambiguous. Germline V gives CDR1 PRHDT, CDR2 FYEKMQ (reference sequence). This CDR3 has 13 residues. V was shortened by 5 bases and J by 4 bases, with 11 bases between the two germline ends. CDR3 in DNA: TGTGCCAGCAGCCCACAGAACCTCTATGGCTACACCATC. Protein product: CASSPQNLYGYTI.

As concerns this clonotype: Germline and junction disagree at one end, which may indicate a read error. The rearrangement uses TRBV9 and TRBJ2-2; 7 nucleotides match TRBD2. Germline CDR1 is SGDLS and CDR2 is YYNGEE. CDR3 size: 16 residues. The CDR3 region has the DNA TGTGCCAGCAGCGTAGAAACTAGCGAGTACTCCGGGGAGCTGTCTTTT. It specifies CASSVETSEYSGELSF.

This clonotype was found many times. J is TRBJ2-1 and V is TRBV7-9; D not resolved. Trimming stripped 0 bases from V and 7 bases from J, with 10 bases between. Germline V gene data show CDR1 as SEHNR and CDR2 as FQNEAQ (reference sequence). The CDR3 contains 14 residues. CDR3 nucleotide sequence: TGTGCCAGCAGCTTAGCCGGGCGAGGTAATGAGCAGTTCTTC. This translates into CASSLAGRGNEQFF.

This clonotype was found many times. This chain connects TRBV13 to TRBJ1-3; no definite D call. V was clipped by 5 bases and J by 4 bases, with 15 bases between them. The germline CDR1 and CDR2 sequences are PRHDT and FYEKMQ (reference sequence). This CDR3 is 15 amino acids long. The CDR3 spells CASSIASSIGNTIYF. CDR3 coding DNA: TGTGCCAGCAGCATCGCTTCGAGCATCGGAAACACCATATATTTT.

With respect to this clonotype: The junction differs from germline at one of its ends, possibly a read error. The V call is TRBV5-1, the J call TRBJ2-7; D possibly uses TRBD1 or TRBD2 (7 bases each). The length of the CDR3 is 13 residues. The germline V gene encodes CDR1 SGHRS and CDR2 YFSETQ. CDR3 in DNA: TGCGCCAGCAGATGGCAGGGGGACTACGAGCAGTGCTTC. Translated, it gives CASRWQGDYEQCF.

This clonotype was observed many times. The gene calls are TRBV5-1 and TRBJ1-3; D is perhaps TRBD1 (5 bases). V lost 0 bases and J lost 0, with 10 bases in between. Germline CDR1 and CDR2: SGHRS and YFSETQ. The CDR3 has 16 residues. The CDR3 sequence is CASSLDRSFSGNTIYF. The CDR3 DNA follows: TGCGCCAGCAGCTTGGACAGGTCCTTCTCTGGAAACACCATATATTTT. Filled out from reference TRBV5-1 and TRBJ1-3, the complete variable domain reads KAGVTQTPRYLIKTRGQQVTLSCSPISGHRSVSWYQQTPGQGLQFLFEYFSETQRNKGNFPGRFSGRQFSNSRSEMNVSTLELGDSALYLCASSLDRSFSGNTIYFGEGSWLTVV.

This clonotype was found many times. The chain combines TRBV20-1 with TRBJ2-7; 12 bases line up with TRBD2. The germline V gene encodes CDR1 DFQATT and CDR2 SNEGSKA (reference sequence). This CDR3 has 17 amino acids. With 1 base clipped from V and 4 bases from J, the junction kept 11 bases outside the gene matches. The chain's CDR3 is CSARGFNSLAGGYEQYF. The CDR3 coding sequence is TGCAGTGCTAGAGGTTTCAATAGCCTAGCGGGAGGGTACGAGCAGTACTTC.